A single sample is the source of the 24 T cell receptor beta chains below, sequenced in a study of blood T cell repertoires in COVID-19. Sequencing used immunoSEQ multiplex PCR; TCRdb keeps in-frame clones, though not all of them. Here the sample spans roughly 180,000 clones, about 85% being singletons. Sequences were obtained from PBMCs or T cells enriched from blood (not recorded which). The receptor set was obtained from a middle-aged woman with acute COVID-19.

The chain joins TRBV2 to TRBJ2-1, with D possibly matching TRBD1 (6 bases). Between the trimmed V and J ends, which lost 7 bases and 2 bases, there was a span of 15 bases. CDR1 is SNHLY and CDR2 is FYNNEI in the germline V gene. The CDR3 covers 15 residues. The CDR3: CASTRGQKTYNEQFF. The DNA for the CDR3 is TGTGCCAGCACTCGCGGACAGAAAACCTACAATGAGCAGTTCTTC.

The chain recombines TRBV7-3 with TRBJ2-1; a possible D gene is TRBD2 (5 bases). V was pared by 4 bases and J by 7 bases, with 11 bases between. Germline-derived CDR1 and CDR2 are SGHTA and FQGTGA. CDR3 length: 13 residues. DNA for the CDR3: TGTGCCAGCAGCTCCCCGCGGAGGAATGAGCAGTTCTTC. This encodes CASSSPRRNEQFF.

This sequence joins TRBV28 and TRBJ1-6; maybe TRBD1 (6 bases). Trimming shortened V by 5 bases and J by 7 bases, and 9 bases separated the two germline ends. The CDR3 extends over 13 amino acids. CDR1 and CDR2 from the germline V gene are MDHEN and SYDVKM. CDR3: CASSPGDNSPLHF. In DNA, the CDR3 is TGTGCCAGCAGTCCAGGGGACAATTCACCCCTCCACTTT.

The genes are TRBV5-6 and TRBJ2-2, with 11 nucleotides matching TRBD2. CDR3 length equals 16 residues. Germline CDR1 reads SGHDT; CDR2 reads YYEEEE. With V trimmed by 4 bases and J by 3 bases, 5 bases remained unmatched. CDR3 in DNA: TGTGCCAGCAGCGGCATACTAGCGGGGGACACCGGGGAGCTGTTTTTT. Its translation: CASSGILAGDTGELFF. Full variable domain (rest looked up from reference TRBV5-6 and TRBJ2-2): DAGVTQSPTHLIKTRGQQVTLRCSPKSGHDTVSWYQQALGQGPQFIFQYYEEEERQRGNFPDRFSGHQFPNYSSELNVNALLLGDSALYLCASSGILAGDTGELFFGEGSRLTVL.

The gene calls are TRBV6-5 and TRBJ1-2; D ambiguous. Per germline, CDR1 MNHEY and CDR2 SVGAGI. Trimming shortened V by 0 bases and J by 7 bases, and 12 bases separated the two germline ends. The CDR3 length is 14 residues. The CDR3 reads CASSYSTGEGGYTF. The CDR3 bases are TGTGCCAGCAGTTACTCGACCGGGGAGGGTGGCTACACCTTC.

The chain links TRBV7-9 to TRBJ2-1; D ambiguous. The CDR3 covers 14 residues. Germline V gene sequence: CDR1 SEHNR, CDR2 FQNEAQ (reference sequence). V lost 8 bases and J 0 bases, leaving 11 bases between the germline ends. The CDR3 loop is CASSRAGSYNEQFF. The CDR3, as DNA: TGTGCCAGCTCAAGAGCAGGCTCCTACAATGAGCAGTTCTTC.

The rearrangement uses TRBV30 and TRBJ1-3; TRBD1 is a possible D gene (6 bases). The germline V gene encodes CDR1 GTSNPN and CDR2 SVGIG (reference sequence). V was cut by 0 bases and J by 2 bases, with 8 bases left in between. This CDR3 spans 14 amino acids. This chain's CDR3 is CAWSVGGPGNTIYF. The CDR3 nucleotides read TGTGCCTGGAGTGTCGGGGGGCCTGGAAACACCATATATTTT.

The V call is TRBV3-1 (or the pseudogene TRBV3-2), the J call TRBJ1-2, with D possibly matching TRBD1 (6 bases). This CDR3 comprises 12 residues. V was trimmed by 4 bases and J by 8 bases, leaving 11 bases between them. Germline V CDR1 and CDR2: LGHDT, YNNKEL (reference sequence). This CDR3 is CASSLSTGGYTF. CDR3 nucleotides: TGTGCCAGCAGCCTATCGACAGGAGGCTACACCTTC.

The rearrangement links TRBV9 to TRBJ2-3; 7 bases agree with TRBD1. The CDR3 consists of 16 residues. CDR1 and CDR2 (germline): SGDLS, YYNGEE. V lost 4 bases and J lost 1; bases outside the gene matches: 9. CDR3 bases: TGTGCCAGCAGCCCCCTGAGGACAGGAGGCACAGATACGCAGTATTTT. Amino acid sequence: CASSPLRTGGTDTQYF.

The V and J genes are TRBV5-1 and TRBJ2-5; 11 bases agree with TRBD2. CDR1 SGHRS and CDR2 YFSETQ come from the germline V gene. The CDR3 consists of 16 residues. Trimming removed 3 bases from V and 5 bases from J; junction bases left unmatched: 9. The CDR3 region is CASSYLAGGSRETQYF. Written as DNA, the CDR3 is TGCGCCAGCAGCTACTTAGCGGGAGGGTCCCGGGAGACCCAGTACTTC.

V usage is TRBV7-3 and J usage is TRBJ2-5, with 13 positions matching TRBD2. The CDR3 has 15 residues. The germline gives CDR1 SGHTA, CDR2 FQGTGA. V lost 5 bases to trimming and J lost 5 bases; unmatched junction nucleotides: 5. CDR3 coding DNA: TGTGCCAGCAGCCCCACTAGCGGGAGGGGTGAGACCCAGTACTTC. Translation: CASSPTSGRGETQYF.

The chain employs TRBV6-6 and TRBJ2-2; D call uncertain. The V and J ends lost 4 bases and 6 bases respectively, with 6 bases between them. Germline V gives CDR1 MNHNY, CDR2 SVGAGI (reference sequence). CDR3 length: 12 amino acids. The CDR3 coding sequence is TGTGCCAGCAGTTTTCTTTCCGGGGAGCTGTTTTTT. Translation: CASSFLSGELFF.

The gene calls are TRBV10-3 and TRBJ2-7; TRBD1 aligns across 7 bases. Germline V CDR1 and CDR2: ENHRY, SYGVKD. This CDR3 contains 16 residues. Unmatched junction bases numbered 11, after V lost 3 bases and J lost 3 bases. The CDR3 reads CAISETGVLGGYEQYF. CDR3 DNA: TGTGCCATCAGTGAAACAGGGGTCCTCGGCGGCTACGAGCAGTACTTC.

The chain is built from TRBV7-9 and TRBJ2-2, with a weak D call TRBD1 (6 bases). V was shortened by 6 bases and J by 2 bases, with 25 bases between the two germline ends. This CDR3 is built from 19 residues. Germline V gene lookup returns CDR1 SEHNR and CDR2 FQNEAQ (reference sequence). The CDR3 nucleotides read TGTGCCAGCAGGCCAAATTCGCAGGGGATTAGCGTAAACACCGGGGAGCTGTTTTTT. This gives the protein CASRPNSQGISVNTGELFF.

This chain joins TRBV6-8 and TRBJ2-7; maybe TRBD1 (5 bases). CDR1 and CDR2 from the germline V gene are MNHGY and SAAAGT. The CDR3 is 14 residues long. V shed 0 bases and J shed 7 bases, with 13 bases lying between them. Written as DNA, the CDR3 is TGTGCCAGCAGTTACTCGGGGCCCCACGGGGAGCAGTACGTC. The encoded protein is CASSYSGPHGEQYV.

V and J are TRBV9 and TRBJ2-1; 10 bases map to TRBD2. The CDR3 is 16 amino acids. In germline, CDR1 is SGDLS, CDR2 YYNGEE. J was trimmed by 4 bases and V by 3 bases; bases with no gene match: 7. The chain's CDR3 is CASSDLSGRGYNEQFF. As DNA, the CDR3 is TGTGCCAGCAGCGACCTGAGCGGGAGGGGTTACAATGAGCAGTTCTTC.

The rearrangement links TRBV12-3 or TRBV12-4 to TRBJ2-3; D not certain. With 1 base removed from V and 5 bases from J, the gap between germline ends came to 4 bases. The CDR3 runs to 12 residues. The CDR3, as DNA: TGTGCCAGCAGTTTAGGTCAAGATACGCAGTATTTT. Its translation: CASSLGQDTQYF.

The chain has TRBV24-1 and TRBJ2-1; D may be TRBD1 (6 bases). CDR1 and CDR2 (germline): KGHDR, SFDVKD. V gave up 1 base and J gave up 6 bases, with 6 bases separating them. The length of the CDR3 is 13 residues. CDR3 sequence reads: CATSDLGGNEQFF. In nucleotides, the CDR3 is TGTGCCACCAGTGATTTAGGGGGCAATGAGCAGTTCTTC.

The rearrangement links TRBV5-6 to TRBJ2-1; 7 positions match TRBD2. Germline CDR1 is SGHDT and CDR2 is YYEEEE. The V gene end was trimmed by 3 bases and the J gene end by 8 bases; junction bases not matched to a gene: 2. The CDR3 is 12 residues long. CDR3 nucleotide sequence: TGTGCCAGCAGCTGGACTAGTCATGAGCAGTTCTTC. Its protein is CASSWTSHEQFF.

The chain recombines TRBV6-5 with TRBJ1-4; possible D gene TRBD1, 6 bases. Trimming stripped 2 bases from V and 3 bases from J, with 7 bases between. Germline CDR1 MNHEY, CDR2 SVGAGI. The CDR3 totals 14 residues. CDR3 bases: TGTGCCAGCAGTTACAGGACAGCTAATGAAAAACTGTTTTTT. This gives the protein CASSYRTANEKLFF.

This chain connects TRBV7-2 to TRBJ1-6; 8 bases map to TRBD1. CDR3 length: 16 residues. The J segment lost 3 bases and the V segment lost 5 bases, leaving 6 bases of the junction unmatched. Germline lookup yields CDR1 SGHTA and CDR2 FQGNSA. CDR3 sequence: CASSPQGGFYNSPLHF. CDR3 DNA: TGTGCCAGCAGCCCACAGGGGGGATTCTATAATTCACCCCTCCACTTT. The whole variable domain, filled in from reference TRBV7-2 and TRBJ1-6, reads GAGVSQSPSNKVTEKGKDVELRCDPISGHTALYWYRQSLGQGLEFLIYFQGNSAPDKSGLPSDRFSAERTGGSVSTLTIQRTQQEDSAVYLCASSPQGGFYNSPLHFGNGTRLTVT.

The CDR3 is CASSATDYNEQFF. CDR3 nucleotide sequence: TGCGCCAGCAGCGCCACAGATTACAATGAGCAGTTCTTC. The chain uses TRBV5-1 and TRBJ2-1; D uncertain. The CDR3 loop spans 13 amino acids. Trimming removed 4 bases from V and 4 bases from J, with 9 bases in between. Germline V gene sequence: CDR1 SGHRS, CDR2 YFSETQ.

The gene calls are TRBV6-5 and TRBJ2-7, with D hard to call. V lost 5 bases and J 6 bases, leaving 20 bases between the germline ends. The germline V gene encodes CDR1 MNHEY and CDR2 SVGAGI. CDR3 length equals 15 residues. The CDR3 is CASSRSAVMPVEQYV. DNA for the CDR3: TGTGCCAGCAGTAGGAGCGCAGTCATGCCTGTCGAGCAGTACGTC.

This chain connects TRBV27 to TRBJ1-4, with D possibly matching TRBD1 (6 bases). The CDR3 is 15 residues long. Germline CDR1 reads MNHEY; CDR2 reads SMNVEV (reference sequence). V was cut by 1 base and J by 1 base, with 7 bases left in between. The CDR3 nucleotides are TGTGCCAGCAGTTTATTACAGGGAACTAATGAAAAACTGTTTTTT. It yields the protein CASSLLQGTNEKLFF.